The next 21 T cell receptor beta chains were all read from a single sample in a study of blood T cell repertoires in COVID-19. Some clones are missing from TCRdb's copy, which holds only in-frame ones; the method was immunoSEQ multiplex PCR. The sample has under 140,000 clones, around 76% seen once. Sequenced input: peripheral blood. The source is a woman of 80 years or more with acute or convalescent COVID-19.

V gene TRBV7-3 combines with J gene TRBJ2-2; no reliable D call. Germline V CDR1 and CDR2: SGHTA, FQGTGA. V shed 4 bases and J shed 5 bases, with 8 bases lying between them. The CDR3 has 13 amino acids. The DNA for the CDR3 is TGTGCCAGCAGCTACCTAGGTACCGGGGAGCTGTTTTTT. Residues: CASSYLGTGELFF.

This clone was counted between two and nine times. V usage is TRBV5-1 and J usage is TRBJ2-5; 7 nucleotides line up with TRBD1. The CDR3 extends over 15 amino acids. CDR1 and CDR2 (germline): SGHRS, YFSETQ. Trimming removed 0 bases from V and 1 base from J; junction bases left unmatched: 3. The CDR3 DNA sequence: TGCGCCAGCAGCTTGGGACAGGGTGTCCAAGAGACCCAGTACTTC. Its translation: CASSLGQGVQETQYF.

The chain links TRBV12-3 or TRBV12-4 to TRBJ2-1, with 7 bases that match TRBD2. CDR3 size: 11 residues. The V gene end was trimmed by 5 bases and the J gene end by 15 bases; junction bases not matched to a gene: 7. This CDR3 is CASSPGRVGFF. CDR3 DNA: TGTGCCAGCAGTCCAGGGAGGGTCGGGTTCTTC.

The chain uses TRBV29-1 and TRBJ1-1; no clear D gene. V was shortened by 3 bases and J by 0 bases, with 11 bases between the two germline ends. In germline, CDR1 is SQVTM, CDR2 ANQGSEA. This CDR3 has 14 amino acids. The CDR3 DNA is TGCAGCGTTGAGCGTCCGGGAGTGAACACTGAAGCTTTCTTT. Translation: CSVERPGVNTEAFF.

V gene TRBV29-1 combines with J gene TRBJ1-2; 9 bases map to TRBD1. The CDR3 is made up of 13 amino acids. CDR1 is SQVTM, CDR2 ANQGSEA, per germline. Trimming at V came to 3 bases and at J to 4 bases, leaving 3 bases not matched to a gene. CDR3 nucleotide sequence: TGCAGCGTTGAGGACAGGGGAGGCTATGGCTACACCTTC. Protein: CSVEDRGGYGYTF.

In this sample, this clone turned up a few times. In DNA, the CDR3 is TGCGCCAGCAGCTCGGGACTAGCGGGGGATCCTAAAGAGACCCAGTACTTC. It translates to CASSSGLAGDPKETQYF. The rearrangement uses TRBV5-1 and TRBJ2-5; the match to TRBD2 covers 14 bases. The V segment lost 3 bases and the J segment 3 bases; nucleotides outside the gene matches: 7. The CDR3 consists of 17 residues. CDR1 is SGHRS, CDR2 YFSETQ, per germline.

Notes on this clone: The sample holds other DNA sequences that translate to the same CDR3. This rearrangement joins TRBV5-1 to TRBJ2-2; possibly TRBD2 for D (6 bases). V lost 0 bases and J 1 base, leaving 10 bases between the germline ends. The CDR3 totals 16 residues. Germline-derived CDR1 and CDR2 are SGHRS and YFSETQ. The CDR3 DNA reads as TGCGCCAGCAGCTTGGCACTAGCTGGGAACACCGGGGAGCTGTTTTTT. It codes for CASSLALAGNTGELFF.

The rearrangement joins TRBV7-3 to TRBJ1-1; no firm D call. This CDR3 contains 14 residues. V was pared by 2 bases and J by 5 bases, with 12 bases between. The germline V gene encodes CDR1 SGHTA and CDR2 FQGTGA. The CDR3 DNA is TGTGCCAGCAGCTTAGCGGGTGGGCCGACTGAAGCTTTCTTT. Protein product: CASSLAGGPTEAFF.

V and J are TRBV6-1 and TRBJ2-7, with unresolved D. From germline, CDR1 is MNHNS and CDR2 SASEGT. This CDR3 has 13 residues. Trimming pared 1 base from V and 9 bases from J, leaving 13 bases between. In DNA, the CDR3 is TGTGCCAGCAGTGAAGTCGCCGCCAGGCGGCAGTACTTC. The encoded protein is CASSEVAARRQYF.

The V gene is TRBV6-5, the J gene TRBJ2-7; 9 nucleotides match TRBD1. From germline, CDR1 is MNHEY and CDR2 SVGAGI. With V trimmed by 0 bases and J by 2 bases, 2 bases remained unmatched. The CDR3 runs 15 residues. CDR3 region: CASSYSQGAPYEQYF. The DNA of the CDR3 is TGTGCCAGCAGTTACTCACAGGGGGCGCCCTACGAGCAGTACTTC.

V gene TRBV6-5 combines with J gene TRBJ1-5, with 7 bases that match TRBD1. Germline-derived CDR1 and CDR2 are MNHEY and SVGAGI. V lost 6 bases to trimming and J lost 0 bases; unmatched junction nucleotides: 5. This CDR3 comprises 15 residues. The CDR3 here is CASRLRGDSNQPQHF. The CDR3, as DNA: TGTGCCAGCAGACTCAGGGGGGATAGCAATCAGCCCCAGCATTTT.

The chain recombines TRBV5-1 with TRBJ2-3; TRBD1 is a possible D gene (6 bases). This CDR3 is built from 13 residues. Trimming took 6 bases from V and 2 from J, leaving 10 bases between them. Germline V gene data show CDR1 as SGHRS and CDR2 as YFSETQ. The CDR3 is CASNRDTTDTQYF. The CDR3 DNA reads TGCGCCAGCAACCGGGACACCACAGATACGCAGTATTTT.

This chain uses TRBV5-1 with TRBJ2-6; no reliable D call. V was cut by 4 bases and J by 1 base, with 9 bases left in between. The CDR3 length is 15 residues. Germline loops: CDR1 SGHRS, CDR2 YFSETQ. The CDR3 DNA follows: TGCGCCAGCAGCCCTCCAGGATCTGGGGCCAACGTCCTGACTTTC. This sequence encodes CASSPPGSGANVLTF.

V usage is TRBV6-5 and J usage is TRBJ2-7; TRBD1 agrees at 9 bases. Germline CDR1 MNHEY, CDR2 SVGAGI. Losses at the gene ends were 8 bases for V and 7 bases for J; bases not matched to a gene: 6. CDR3 length: 12 amino acids. The CDR3 nucleotides are TGTGCCAGCGGGGGACAGGGCTGGGAGCAGTACTTC. Translation gives CASGGQGWEQYF.

The chain links TRBV28 to TRBJ1-2, with a possible D match to TRBD1 (6 bases). Germline CDR1 reads MDHEN; CDR2 reads SYDVKM. V was trimmed by 3 bases and J by 8 bases, leaving 16 bases between them. This CDR3 comprises 14 residues. The CDR3 DNA follows: TGTGCCAGCAGTTTGCGGGGGGGCAGATGGGGCTACACCTTC. Protein product: CASSLRGGRWGYTF.

This chain connects TRBV11-2 to TRBJ2-1; 7 nucleotides align to TRBD1. The CDR3 length is 15 residues. V was clipped by 5 bases and J by 3 bases; unmatched bases: 7. The germline V gene encodes CDR1 SGHAT and CDR2 FQNNGV. The CDR3 loop is CASSPLRTGYNEQFF. Written as DNA, the CDR3 is TGTGCCAGCAGCCCCCTGAGGACAGGCTACAATGAGCAGTTCTTC.

The chain uses TRBV6-5 and TRBJ1-1, with a weak D call TRBD1 (5 bases). V lost 3 bases and J lost 6, with 17 bases in between. CDR3 length equals 15 residues. Germline V gene lookup returns CDR1 MNHEY and CDR2 SVGAGI. This CDR3 is CASSYRWTPGSEAFF. The CDR3 coding sequence is TGTGCCAGCAGTTATCGGTGGACACCAGGTTCTGAAGCTTTCTTT.

The rearrangement joins TRBV9 to TRBJ1-2, with 8 bases lining up with TRBD1. Trimming cost V 4 bases and J 2 bases; bases outside gene matches: 1. Germline V gives CDR1 SGDLS, CDR2 YYNGEE. The CDR3 length is 13 residues. The CDR3 DNA follows: TGTGCCAGCAGCCGGACAGGGAACTATGGCTACACCTTC. Translation: CASSRTGNYGYTF.

The chain is built from TRBV7-2 and TRBJ2-2, with 7 nucleotides matching TRBD2. Germline CDR1 and CDR2: SGHTA and FQGNSA. This CDR3 region has 14 residues. J lost 2 bases, V lost 10 bases, and 7 bases had no gene match. CDR3 sequence: CAIQRGVNTGELFF. The CDR3 DNA follows: TGTGCCATCCAGCGGGGCGTCAACACCGGGGAGCTGTTTTTT.

The chain uses TRBV5-1 and TRBJ2-5; the D gene is possibly TRBD2 (7 bases). The CDR3 covers 16 residues. Between the trimmed V and J ends, which lost 2 bases and 5 bases, there was a span of 19 bases. Per germline, CDR1 SGHRS and CDR2 YFSETQ. In nucleotides, the CDR3 is TGCGCCAGCAGCTTCGGGGGGACACTTGGGGTGGAGACCCAGTACTTC. It is translated as CASSFGGTLGVETQYF.

The V gene is TRBV18, the J gene TRBJ2-7; no reliable D call. The CDR3 loop spans 11 amino acids. The V end was cut by 5 bases, the J end by 6 bases, with 8 bases between. Germline CDR1 KGHSH, CDR2 LQKENI. Here the CDR3 reads CASSTSSEQYF. The CDR3 coding sequence is TGTGCCAGCTCAACATCTAGCGAGCAGTACTTC.